Below, 15 T cell receptor beta chains from the same sample are listed, as sequenced in a study of cytomegalovirus exposure and HLA in healthy donors. Libraries were prepared by immunoSEQ multiplex PCR; TCRdb keeps only in-frame clonotypes and omits some of them. The sample includes 95,000 to 120,000 clones, roughly 95% of them seen just once. Sequenced input: PBMCs. The receptors derive from a young woman in good health and CMV-seronegative.

The chain uses TRBV6-5 and TRBJ2-3, with TRBD1 matching over 9 bases. J was trimmed by 3 bases and V by 6 bases; bases with no gene match: 4. CDR1 is MNHEY and CDR2 is SVGAGI in the germline V gene. The CDR3 is 14 amino acids. The CDR3, as DNA: TGTGCCAGCAGGGGACAGGGCTTTACAGATACGCAGTATTTT. Translation gives CASRGQGFTDTQYF.

The CDR3 nucleotides are TGTGCCAGCAGCTTAGTTCAGAGCGGCCCCCAGCATTTT. Translated, it gives CASSLVQSGPQHF. The chain uses TRBV11-1 and TRBJ1-5; D is unresolved. Trimming pared 1 base from V and 10 bases from J, leaving 11 bases between. This CDR3 contains 13 residues. Per the germline V gene, CDR1 is SGHAT and CDR2 is FQDESV (reference sequence).

This CDR3 is CASSLTDTETQYF. The DNA of the CDR3 is TGTGCCAGCAGCTTAACTGACACAGAGACCCAGTACTTC. The chain combines TRBV7-9 with TRBJ2-5; D is ambiguous. This CDR3 is 13 amino acids long. Per the germline V gene, CDR1 is SEHNR and CDR2 is FQNEAQ (reference sequence). The V end lost 2 bases, the J end lost 4 bases, and 8 bases lay between the germline ends.

The rearrangement joins TRBV10-2 to TRBJ2-3, with 15 positions matching TRBD2. The length of the CDR3 is 15 residues. Germline-derived CDR1 and CDR2 are WSHSY and SAAADI. The V gene end was trimmed by 6 bases and the J gene end by 6 bases; junction bases not matched to a gene: 4. Here the CDR3 DNA reads TGCGCCAGCAGAGGACTAGCGGGGGGGCCGGATACGCAGTATTTT. This gives the protein CASRGLAGGPDTQYF.

The genes are TRBV19 and TRBJ1-5, with D perhaps TRBD1 (6 bases). Germline V gives CDR1 LNHDA, CDR2 SQIVND (reference sequence). The CDR3 runs 19 residues. V lost 4 bases and J lost 3, with 25 bases in between. The CDR3 DNA reads TGTGCCAGTAGTAGAGGACAGCCACTCCATCCCCCAACCAATCAGCCCCAGCATTTT. It translates to CASSRGQPLHPPTNQPQHF.

The rearrangement links TRBV14 to TRBJ1-5; tentative D call: TRBD1 (6 bases). V was pared by 5 bases and J by 7 bases, with 18 bases between. The germline CDR1 and CDR2 sequences are SGHDN and FVKESK. The CDR3 runs to 15 residues. The CDR3 loop reads CASSEKGGLWQPQHF. CDR3 nucleotides: TGTGCCAGCAGCGAAAAGGGGGGGCTGTGGCAGCCCCAGCATTTT.

J is TRBJ1-2 and V is TRBV9; D remains unclear. The CDR3 contains 12 residues. CDR1 and CDR2 (germline): SGDLS, YYNGEE. Trimming took off 3 bases at V and 7 bases at J, with 10 bases between the two ends. The CDR3 sequence is CASSAWGGGYTF. CDR3 in DNA: TGTGCCAGCAGCGCCTGGGGAGGTGGCTACACCTTC.

This clone was seen once. The chain links TRBV7-8 to TRBJ2-7; TRBD1 matches at 7 bases. The CDR3 contains 14 residues. Unmatched junction bases numbered 10, after V lost 6 bases and J lost 5 bases. Germline CDR1 SGHVS, CDR2 FQNEAQ. The CDR3 DNA follows: TGTGCCAGCAGGCAAGACAGGGTACGGGACGAGCAGTACTTC. Amino acid sequence: CASRQDRVRDEQYF.

The chain has TRBV5-1 and TRBJ1-5; 8 nucleotides line up with TRBD1. Trimming removed 3 bases from V and 2 bases from J; junction bases left unmatched: 1. This CDR3 is 14 amino acids long. Germline lookup yields CDR1 SGHRS and CDR2 YFSETQ. The CDR3 nucleotides read TGCGCCAGCAGCTCGACAGGGGGCAATCAGCCCCAGCATTTT. Translated: CASSSTGGNQPQHF.

CDR3 region: CASSLFGTGSREQYF. The CDR3 DNA follows: TGTGCCAGCAGCTTGTTCGGGACAGGTTCGAGGGAGCAGTACTTC. The V gene is TRBV5-4, the J gene TRBJ2-7; 8 bases agree with TRBD1. With 1 base clipped from V and 7 bases from J, the junction kept 10 bases outside the gene matches. The CDR3 length is 15 residues. Per germline, CDR1 SGHNT and CDR2 YYREEE (reference sequence).

The rearrangement uses TRBV9 and TRBJ2-3; 7 bases are shared with TRBD2. This CDR3 has 16 amino acids. Germline CDR1 SGDLS, CDR2 YYNGEE. J lost 2 bases, V lost 4 bases, and 10 bases had no gene match. The CDR3 protein is CASSPRWGGTTDTQYF. The CDR3 nucleotides are TGTGCCAGCAGCCCTCGGTGGGGGGGGACCACAGATACGCAGTATTTT.

This chain links TRBV7-9 with TRBJ2-3, with a tentative D call TRBD2 (6 bases). The CDR3 consists of 13 residues. V dropped 7 bases and J dropped 3 bases, with 11 bases sitting between them. Germline CDR1 is SEHNR and CDR2 is FQNEAQ (reference sequence). The CDR3 is CASKGGGTDTQYF. The CDR3 DNA follows: TGTGCCAGCAAGGGAGGAGGAACAGATACGCAGTATTTT. Based on the CDR3 plus reference TRBV7-9 and TRBJ2-3, the full variable domain is DTGVSQNPRHKITKRGQNVTFRCDPISEHNRLYWYRQTLGQGPEFLTYFQNEAQLEKSRLLSDRFSAERPKGSFSTLEIQRTEQGDSAMYLCASKGGGTDTQYFGPGTRLTVL.

This clone showed up just once. This chain links TRBV4-1 with TRBJ1-2; D may be TRBD1 (6 bases). Trimming took 0 bases from V and 5 from J, leaving 13 bases between them. Per germline, CDR1 MGHRA and CDR2 YSYEKL. The length of the CDR3 is 15 residues. The CDR3 DNA is TGCGCCAGCAGCCAAGATTTATCGGACAGTTATGGCTACACCTTC. The encoded protein is CASSQDLSDSYGYTF.

The chain employs TRBV5-1 and TRBJ1-1; D possibly corresponds to TRBD1 (5 bases). The ends were cut back, 6 bases at V and 5 bases at J, with 20 bases in the middle. The CDR3 runs to 15 residues. Germline CDR1 is SGHRS and CDR2 is YFSETQ. The CDR3 spells CASILRPGKWTEAFF. The CDR3 bases are TGCGCCAGCATCCTCCGGCCAGGGAAGTGGACTGAAGCTTTCTTT.

J is TRBJ2-3 and V is TRBV5-1; 10 nucleotides match TRBD2. Germline-derived CDR1 and CDR2 are SGHRS and YFSETQ. V trimming: 0 bases; J trimming: 6 bases; junction bases outside the gene matches: 4. CDR3 length equals 15 residues. In DNA, the CDR3 is TGCGCCAGCAGCTTGGAGCGGGGGGGCCTGGATACGCAGTATTTT. It yields the protein CASSLERGGLDTQYF.